The entry below describes one TCR beta chain. Random hexamers primed reverse transcription of about 0.45 to 1 ug RNA. Amplification of the TCR beta CDR3 was carried out by immunoSEQ multiplex PCR, which spanned a total of 54 Vbeta and 13 Jbeta segments. TCRdb independently ran MiXCR on the immunoSEQ multiplex PCR reads; one entry per CDR3 protein. The sample lists over 120,000 distinct CDR3 sequences; approximately 95% were seen once. TCR beta was sequenced from blood CD8+ and CD4+ T cells. Controls comprised healthy donors matched for age and sex. V shed 7 bases and J shed 2 bases, with 9 bases lying between them. The CDR3 spans 13 residues. The germline gives CDR1 GTSNPN, CDR2 SVGIG (reference sequence). The data are from a study of CD8 T cells in Susac syndrome.

Sequencing was done on a sample of CD4+ T cells from PBMCs. The source of this sequence is a human donor in good health. The rearrangement joins TRBV30 to TRBJ2-6, with D possibly TRBD1 on 6 matching bases. The CDR3 bases are TGTGCCTTAGGGACAACTGGGGCCAACGTCCTGACTTTC. Its translation: CALGTTGANVLTF.